The rows below give T cell receptor beta chains drawn from one sample of a study of blood T cells in healthy people across ages. TCRdb reprocessed the 5' RACE reads with MiXCR, giving one entry per CDR3 protein. The sample consists of hundreds of thousands of distinct CDR3 sequences, about 27% of them appearing once. These same data were also listed under a study on T cells of mothers and their children.

Sequencing was carried out using blood. All receptors come from a boy between 2 and 15 years old in good health. Both conserved end residues are part of each CDR3. The D gene is left open where the match is weak. Only some rows state a clone size, as once, few, many or a class for expanded clones.

abundance: -; d_gene: TRBD1; j_gene: TRBJ2-5; v_gene: TRBV24-1; CDR3aa: CATSEAAGGTETQYF; CDR3nt: TGTGCCACCAGTGAGGCCGCAGGGGGCACAGAGACCCAGTACTTC
abundance: -; d_gene: TRBD1; j_gene: TRBJ1-6; v_gene: TRBV6-1; CDR3aa: CASSEASGQNSPLHF; CDR3nt: TGTGCCAGCAGTGAAGCTTCGGGACAGAATTCACCCCTCCACTTT
abundance: few; d_gene: -; j_gene: TRBJ2-7; v_gene: TRBV29-1; CDR3aa: CSVEGEQSYEQYF; CDR3nt: TGCAGCGTAGAGGGCGAACAGAGCTACGAGCAGTACTTC
abundance: few; d_gene: -; j_gene: TRBJ2-1; v_gene: TRBV7-8; CDR3aa: CASSLARLGSSYNEQFF; CDR3nt: TGTGCCAGCAGCTTAGCGCGGTTGGGGAGCTCCTACAATGAGCAGTTCTTC
abundance: few; d_gene: TRBD2; j_gene: TRBJ2-3; v_gene: TRBV10-3; CDR3aa: CASGRASGSSTDTQYF; CDR3nt: TGTGCCAGCGGGCGGGCTAGCGGGAGTAGCACAGATACGCAGTATTTT
abundance: -; d_gene: TRBD1; j_gene: TRBJ1-1; v_gene: TRBV27; CDR3aa: CASSLDRPPQTEAFF; CDR3nt: TGTGCCAGCAGTTTGGACAGGCCTCCGCAGACTGAAGCTTTCTTT
abundance: -; d_gene: TRBD1; j_gene: TRBJ2-5; v_gene: TRBV2; CDR3aa: CASSTDRGGETQYF; CDR3nt: TGTGCCAGCAGTACCGACAGGGGAGGAGAGACCCAGTACTTC
abundance: -; d_gene: -; j_gene: TRBJ2-7; v_gene: TRBV29-1; CDR3aa: CSVESGSYEQYF; CDR3nt: TGCAGCGTTGAGTCAGGGTCCTACGAGCAGTACTTC
abundance: few; d_gene: -; j_gene: TRBJ2-4; v_gene: TRBV30; CDR3aa: CAGTGGAKNIQYF; CDR3nt: TGTGCCGGAACCGGAGGGGCCAAAAACATTCAGTACTTC
abundance: few; d_gene: -; j_gene: TRBJ2-2; v_gene: TRBV18; CDR3aa: CASSPWGLNTGELFF; CDR3nt: TGTGCCAGCTCACCATGGGGGCTGAACACCGGGGAGCTGTTTTTT
abundance: few; d_gene: TRBD1; j_gene: TRBJ2-2; v_gene: TRBV29-1; CDR3aa: CSVEVVGSGDRENTGELFF; CDR3nt: TGCAGCGTTGAAGTCGTGGGTAGTGGGGACAGGGAGAACACCGGGGAGCTGTTTTTT
abundance: -; d_gene: TRBD1; j_gene: TRBJ1-2; v_gene: TRBV7-8; CDR3aa: CASSFDRGVDGYTF; CDR3nt: TGTGCCAGCAGCTTCGACAGGGGAGTTGATGGCTACACCTTC
abundance: -; d_gene: -; j_gene: TRBJ2-4; v_gene: TRBV28; CDR3aa: CASTPGGGGGGWNIQYF; CDR3nt: TGTGCCAGCACTCCCGGTGGAGGGGGAGGGGGATGGAACATTCAGTACTTC
abundance: -; d_gene: -; j_gene: TRBJ1-4; v_gene: TRBV27; CDR3aa: CASMTYTGTALRKLFF; CDR3nt: TGTGCCAGCATGACCTATACAGGGACTGCGCTGAGGAAACTGTTTTTT
abundance: -; d_gene: -; j_gene: TRBJ2-2; v_gene: TRBV11-3; CDR3aa: CASSSIYGNGELFF; CDR3nt: TGTGCCAGCAGCTCAATCTACGGTAACGGGGAGCTGTTTTTT
abundance: few; d_gene: -; j_gene: TRBJ2-7; v_gene: TRBV6-1; CDR3aa: CATKAQYEQYF; CDR3nt: TGTGCCACCAAGGCTCAGTACGAGCAGTACTTC
abundance: -; d_gene: -; j_gene: TRBJ1-6; v_gene: TRBV30; CDR3aa: CAWLGRSGNSPLHF; CDR3nt: TGTGCCTGGCTAGGACGAAGTGGGAATTCACCCCTCCACTTT
abundance: -; d_gene: -; j_gene: TRBJ1-1; v_gene: TRBV30; CDR3aa: CAWSGVTEAFF; CDR3nt: TGTGCCTGGTCAGGGGTCACTGAAGCTTTCTTT
abundance: few; d_gene: -; j_gene: TRBJ2-1; v_gene: TRBV7-6; CDR3aa: CASSPLLNYNEQFF; CDR3nt: TGTGCCAGCAGCCCCCTGTTAAACTACAATGAGCAGTTCTTC
abundance: -; d_gene: TRBD2; j_gene: TRBJ2-5; v_gene: TRBV11-2; CDR3aa: CASSPTGTRSETQYF; CDR3nt: TGTGCCAGCAGCCCGACCGGGACTAGAAGCGAGACCCAGTACTTC
abundance: once; d_gene: -; j_gene: TRBJ1-1; v_gene: TRBV10-2; CDR3aa: CASSDGLEAFF; CDR3nt: TGCGCCAGCAGTGACGGACTTGAAGCTTTCTTT
abundance: few; d_gene: -; j_gene: TRBJ2-7; v_gene: TRBV20-1; CDR3aa: CSATKTEPGSYEQYF; CDR3nt: TGCAGTGCCACGAAGACAGAACCCGGCTCCTACGAGCAGTACTTC